The subject of this entry is one T cell receptor (beta chain). The data derive from a study of blood T cell repertoires in COVID-19. Looking at the study overall: Sites across the United States, Italy and Spain contributed samples from acute and convalescent COVID-19. Sample material is recorded as cDNA or gDNA derived from T cells, B-cell-depleted T cells, or PBMCs.

Followed over time, Seattle patients had been enrolled while infection was active. As processed by the authors: Amplification of reference gene primers provided the estimated nucleated cell counts. The assay was immunoSEQ multiplex PCR, and TCRdb's table has in-frame clones only and misses some. V and J calls and clone size are given by that table; D and trimming were obtained from the DNA. The repertoire consists of 300,000 to 350,000 clones, with roughly 88% occurring once and the leading ten covering 2.9%. The receptor was derived from a woman aged 25 to 39 with COVID-19, enrolled during active disease. The sequenced material came from peripheral blood.

CDR3 DNA: TGTGCCAGCAGCGTTCGGGACAGCAAAAACTATGGCTACACCTTC. Protein: CASSVRDSKNYGYTF. V gene TRBV13 combines with J gene TRBJ1-2; 7 bases are a match to TRBD1. The CDR3 consists of 15 residues. Trimming removed 5 bases from V and 2 bases from J; junction bases left unmatched: 8. Germline V gene data show CDR1 as PRHDT and CDR2 as FYEKMQ (reference sequence).